This record covers a single TCR beta chain. This clonotype has a count of ten or more. No cognate antigen has been identified for it. Relative to the germline gene, one junction end is altered; a read error may explain this. What this sample's time point label stands for: persistent/refractory GD, antithyroid drugs over 5 years with positive TRAb. For both TCR sequencing and RNA sequencing, RNA was extracted from PBMCs using TRIzol. The diagnosis of Graves' disease followed American Thyroid Association guidelines. The patients came from an endocrinology department in Xi'an, China. From each patient, about 8.9 milliliters of peripheral blood was collected into an EDTA anticoagulant tube. Ficoll Paque Plus density gradient separation was used to isolate PBMCs, and no further T cell sorting was performed. RNA quality was checked with an Agilent 2100 Bioanalyzer and agarose gel, and concentration with a NanoDrop 2000.

This specimen comes from a study of regulatory T cells in long-lasting Graves disease (dated by TCRdb to about 2021). Some background on the complete study: Persistent Graves' disease was defined as antithyroid drug treatment for over 5 years with persistently positive TSH receptor autoantibodies. Peripheral blood TCR sequencing and RNA sequencing compared persistent Graves' disease patients with newly diagnosed Graves' disease patients. The study was registered as a clinical trial and conducted in China. A total of approximately 35 samples underwent TCR sequencing: about 13 from persistent and approximately 20 from newly diagnosed Graves' disease patients. In the clinical cohort, patients with persistent Graves' disease had used antithyroid drugs for an average of roughly 10 years. What the study reported, not specific to this receptor: Compared with newly diagnosed patients, persistent Graves' disease patients had lower TCR Shannon entropy and fewer highly expanded clones, which suggests clonal expansion. Only the TCR beta chain was sequenced and analyzed. The study examined only peripheral blood because the primary lesion, thyroid tissue, could not be accessed. TRBV28, TRBJ1-2 and TRBJ2-5 were preferentially used in persistent disease, while TRBV20-1 and TRBJ2-1 were favored in newly diagnosed disease. Persistent patients shared more public clonotypes among themselves (2,741) than newly diagnosed patients did (approximately 870). The authors acknowledged the small sample size as a limitation that may reduce accuracy.

Reading from cysteine to phenylalanine, the CDR3 counts 14 amino acids. Only CDR3 DNA is held: 42 bases, read in frame from base 1. CDR1 and CDR2 are drawn from the germline V gene: SGHAT, FQNNGV. Library method: multiplex PCR. For sequencing, an Illumina HiSeq 4000 was employed. iRepertoire HTBI primers and Arm-PCR amplification of CDR3 regions were used to construct TCR beta libraries. Gel purification was performed on PCR products prior to sequencing. Per the authors' processing: A total of roughly 67 TRBV and 14 TRBJ segments were identified across samples and were used for gene usage analysis of CDR3 amino acid clonotypes. Filtered high-quality paired reads were merged into contigs using COPE and FqMerger. BLAST was used to align contigs to IMGT TRBV, TRBD and TRBJ reference genes, with CDR3 defined following IMGT. Any clonotype with a frequency above 0.1% was counted as a highly expanded clone. Shannon entropy was used to measure repertoire diversity, and the Gini coefficient was used to measure V-J evenness. Clonotypes shared by more than one individual were considered public. TCRdb's own reprocessing of the public reads used fastp at Q25 and MiXCR and kept productive beta chains. Each entry merges the rows of one CDR3 protein and shows their most common DNA and genes. It is TCRdb's table, rather than the study itself, that gives the V and J calls and clone size. The sample table records about 430,000 distinct CDR3 sequences; about 21% of these occur just once. Approximately 15% of the sample is in the top ten clones.

The chain links TRBV11-2 with TRBJ2-7, and TRBD2 may be the D gene, going by 6 matching bases. This material consisted of peripheral blood mononuclear cells (PBMCs), taken when the disease was refractory, from a patient treated with antithyroid drugs. This clonotype was sampled from a female donor with Graves disease. The CDR3 is CASSLVGSGLILDF. The sequenced DNA: TGTGCCAGCAGCTTAGTCGGTAGCGGACTAATCCTGGACTTC.